This is a list of T cell receptor beta chains from one sample in a study of blood T cell repertoires in COVID-19. Libraries were prepared by immunoSEQ multiplex PCR; TCRdb keeps only in-frame clonotypes and omits some of them. The table has under 50,000 clones, 65% to 90% seen once. Sample: peripheral blood. The receptors derive from a man aged 40-50 years with acute or convalescent COVID-19. The CDR3 runs from the conserved cysteine through the conserved F or W. The order of the fields is CDR3 DNA, CDR3 protein, V gene, D gene, J gene, clone size. D genes are given only for firm matches. Not every row has a clone size; where given, it reads once, few, many or a size class.

cdr3_nt: TGTGCCAGCAGCCCCCAGGGGGCGGGAGTTTCACCCCTCCACTTT; cdr3_aa: CASSPQGAGVSPLHF; v_call: TRBV9; d_call: TRBD1; j_call: TRBJ1-6; clone_size: .
cdr3_nt: TGTGCCAGCAGTCCAGGGGTAGGTCAGCCCCAGCATTTT; cdr3_aa: CASSPGVGQPQHF; v_call: TRBV9; d_call: .; j_call: TRBJ1-5; clone_size: .
cdr3_nt: TGTGCCAGCAGCTTAGAAGGCGGGGGTCATGAGCAGTTCTTC; cdr3_aa: CASSLEGGGHEQFF; v_call: TRBV7-9; d_call: TRBD2; j_call: TRBJ2-1; clone_size: .
cdr3_nt: TGTGCCTGGGGACTAGCCGGTACAGATACGCAGTATTTT; cdr3_aa: CAWGLAGTDTQYF; v_call: TRBV30; d_call: TRBD2; j_call: TRBJ2-3; clone_size: .
cdr3_nt: TGTGCCAGCAGGGGACAGGGGGTCGGTGGAGCTTTCTTT; cdr3_aa: CASRGQGVGGAFF; v_call: TRBV7-9; d_call: TRBD1; j_call: TRBJ1-1; clone_size: .
cdr3_nt: TGTGCCAGCATAAAAGCCGACGGGGAAAAACTGTTTTTT; cdr3_aa: CASIKADGEKLFF; v_call: TRBV6-5; d_call: .; j_call: TRBJ1-4; clone_size: .
cdr3_nt: TGTGCCAGCAGCTTCATGAGGGCCGGTGGCTACACCTTC; cdr3_aa: CASSFMRAGGYTF; v_call: TRBV5-6; d_call: .; j_call: TRBJ1-2; clone_size: .
cdr3_nt: TGTGCCAGCTCTCTGACCTCCGTTGATGCGGATGGCTACACCTTC; cdr3_aa: CASSLTSVDADGYTF; v_call: TRBV18; d_call: .; j_call: TRBJ1-2; clone_size: .
cdr3_nt: TGTGCCAGCAAAGAACTAGCGGGGAACAATGAGCAGTTCTTC; cdr3_aa: CASKELAGNNEQFF; v_call: TRBV5-4; d_call: TRBD2; j_call: TRBJ2-1; clone_size: .
cdr3_nt: TGTGCCAGCAGCATTGAGCGGGGGGTGGGGACCCAGTACTTC; cdr3_aa: CASSIERGVGTQYF; v_call: TRBV11-2; d_call: TRBD2; j_call: TRBJ2-5; clone_size: .
cdr3_nt: TGCGCCAGCAGCCTCCGGGACAGGGCTGCGGACGAGCAGTACTTC; cdr3_aa: CASSLRDRAADEQYF; v_call: TRBV4-3; d_call: TRBD1; j_call: TRBJ2-7; clone_size: .
cdr3_nt: TGTGCCAGCAGTCCCCGACAGAGTAGAACTGAAGCTTTCTTT; cdr3_aa: CASSPRQSRTEAFF; v_call: TRBV7-2; d_call: .; j_call: TRBJ1-1; clone_size: .
cdr3_nt: TGTGCCAGCCGCGAGGGGGGGAGCTCCTACAATGAGCAGTTCTTC; cdr3_aa: CASREGGSSYNEQFF; v_call: TRBV6-5; d_call: .; j_call: TRBJ2-1; clone_size: .
cdr3_nt: TGTGCCAGCTCACCCTCGACAGGGGGTAACACTGAAGCTTTCTTT; cdr3_aa: CASSPSTGGNTEAFF; v_call: TRBV18; d_call: TRBD1; j_call: TRBJ1-1; clone_size: .
cdr3_nt: TGTGCCAGCAGCCCGGGAGGGACTAGCGGGGCCACAGATACGCAGTATTTT; cdr3_aa: CASSPGGTSGATDTQYF; v_call: TRBV5-4; d_call: TRBD2; j_call: TRBJ2-3; clone_size: .
cdr3_nt: TGTGCCATCAGTGGGACAGGGGGCAGAGAAAAACTGTTTTTT; cdr3_aa: CAISGTGGREKLFF; v_call: TRBV10-3; d_call: TRBD1; j_call: TRBJ1-4; clone_size: .
cdr3_nt: TGTGCCAGCAGTCTGGGGAGTGCAACTAATGAAAAACTGTTTTTT; cdr3_aa: CASSLGSATNEKLFF; v_call: TRBV7-9; d_call: .; j_call: TRBJ1-4; clone_size: .
cdr3_nt: TGTGCCAGCAGTCCCCAGGACAGGGAGAGTGTGGGCTACACCTTC; cdr3_aa: CASSPQDRESVGYTF; v_call: TRBV6-6; d_call: TRBD1; j_call: TRBJ1-2; clone_size: once
cdr3_nt: TGTGCCAGCAGTTTGGAACAGGGCTCCGGCTACACCTTC; cdr3_aa: CASSLEQGSGYTF; v_call: TRBV12-3/TRBV12-4; d_call: .; j_call: TRBJ1-2; clone_size: .
cdr3_nt: TGTGCCAGCTATGACAGGAGCGTCACCATATATTTT; cdr3_aa: CASYDRSVTIYF; v_call: TRBV12-3/TRBV12-4; d_call: .; j_call: TRBJ1-3; clone_size: medium-sized
cdr3_nt: TGTGCCAGCAGCACGAAGCGGAATTCCTACGAGCAGTACTTC; cdr3_aa: CASSTKRNSYEQYF; v_call: TRBV5-6; d_call: .; j_call: TRBJ2-7; clone_size: .
cdr3_nt: TGTGCCAGCAGTGAGGTTAGCGGGAATAGTGGCTACACCTTC; cdr3_aa: CASSEVSGNSGYTF; v_call: TRBV2; d_call: .; j_call: TRBJ1-2; clone_size: once
cdr3_nt: TGTGCCAGCAATAGACTAGGGGGCTCGGATACGCAGTATTTT; cdr3_aa: CASNRLGGSDTQYF; v_call: TRBV6-6; d_call: .; j_call: TRBJ2-3; clone_size: .
cdr3_nt: TGTGCCACCAGCAGAGCTAGGGCGGGGGGGCCACGCGAGCAGTTCTTC; cdr3_aa: CATSRARAGGPREQFF; v_call: TRBV15; d_call: TRBD2; j_call: TRBJ2-1; clone_size: .
cdr3_nt: TGCGCCAGCAGACCGGGACTACAAGAGACCCAGTACTTC; cdr3_aa: CASRPGLQETQYF; v_call: TRBV5-1; d_call: TRBD2; j_call: TRBJ2-5; clone_size: .
cdr3_nt: TGTGCCACGGGAGGGTCAAATTCACCCCTCCACTTT; cdr3_aa: CATGGSNSPLHF; v_call: TRBV6-5; d_call: .; j_call: TRBJ1-6; clone_size: .
cdr3_nt: TGTGCCAGCTCGTCAGGACACTTTAGCAATCAGCCCCAGCATTTT; cdr3_aa: CASSSGHFSNQPQHF; v_call: TRBV18; d_call: .; j_call: TRBJ1-5; clone_size: .
cdr3_nt: TGTGCCAGCAGTGCAGGGGAGACCCAGTACTTC; cdr3_aa: CASSAGETQYF; v_call: TRBV2; d_call: .; j_call: TRBJ2-5; clone_size: few
cdr3_nt: TGTGCCAGCAGCTTAGGAAGGGGTAATGAAAAACTGTTTTTT; cdr3_aa: CASSLGRGNEKLFF; v_call: TRBV7-9; d_call: .; j_call: TRBJ1-4; clone_size: .
cdr3_nt: TGTGCCAGTAGTGCCGACAGTTACACAGATACGCAGTATTTT; cdr3_aa: CASSADSYTDTQYF; v_call: TRBV19; d_call: .; j_call: TRBJ2-3; clone_size: .
cdr3_nt: TGTGCCAGCAGACAGACAGGGGGACCTAACTATGGCTACACCTTC; cdr3_aa: CASRQTGGPNYGYTF; v_call: TRBV5-4; d_call: TRBD1; j_call: TRBJ1-2; clone_size: .
cdr3_nt: TGTGCCAGCAGTCTCGAGGCGGGGGGAGGGGATACGCAGTATTTT; cdr3_aa: CASSLEAGGGDTQYF; v_call: TRBV27; d_call: TRBD2; j_call: TRBJ2-3; clone_size: .
cdr3_nt: TGTGCCAGCAGTTTATCCGGGCGGGGGCTAGGTCAGCCCCAGCATTTT; cdr3_aa: CASSLSGRGLGQPQHF; v_call: TRBV27; d_call: .; j_call: TRBJ1-5; clone_size: few
cdr3_nt: TGTGCCACCAAGGAGGGCAGGGAATTCAATCAGCCCCAGCATTTT; cdr3_aa: CATKEGREFNQPQHF; v_call: TRBV19; d_call: .; j_call: TRBJ1-5; clone_size: .
cdr3_nt: TGTGCCAGCAGCCTCCAGACAGGGACCTCTGGAAACACCATATATTTT; cdr3_aa: CASSLQTGTSGNTIYF; v_call: TRBV3-1/TRBV3-2; d_call: TRBD1; j_call: TRBJ1-3; clone_size: .
cdr3_nt: TGTGCCATCATGTTGCAGCGGGGGAACACCGGGGAGCTGTTTTTT; cdr3_aa: CAIMLQRGNTGELFF; v_call: TRBV10-3; d_call: TRBD2; j_call: TRBJ2-2; clone_size: .
cdr3_nt: TGTGCCAGCTCGCAGGTGGGAGCTTTTAGCTCCTATAATTCACCCCTCCACTTT; cdr3_aa: CASSQVGAFSSYNSPLHF; v_call: TRBV18; d_call: .; j_call: TRBJ1-6; clone_size: .
cdr3_nt: TGCGCCAGCAGTCAGAGGTCTCTATACACCGGGGAGCTGTTTTTT; cdr3_aa: CASSQRSLYTGELFF; v_call: TRBV23-1; d_call: .; j_call: TRBJ2-2; clone_size: .
cdr3_nt: TGTGCCAGCAGTATTATCCCGGGGGACGAGCAGTACTTC; cdr3_aa: CASSIIPGDEQYF; v_call: TRBV2; d_call: .; j_call: TRBJ2-7; clone_size: .
cdr3_nt: TGTGCCAGCAGCCAAGGGTATAGTTCACCCCTCCACTTT; cdr3_aa: CASSQGYSSPLHF; v_call: TRBV3-1/TRBV3-2; d_call: .; j_call: TRBJ1-6; clone_size: .
cdr3_nt: TGCGCCAGCAGCTTGGGACAGGGGAACACCGGGGAGCTGTTTTTT; cdr3_aa: CASSLGQGNTGELFF; v_call: TRBV5-1; d_call: TRBD1; j_call: TRBJ2-2; clone_size: .
cdr3_nt: TGCGCCAGCAGCTTGTTGGGACAGGGTCTCAACGAGCAGTACTTC; cdr3_aa: CASSLLGQGLNEQYF; v_call: TRBV5-1; d_call: TRBD1; j_call: TRBJ2-7; clone_size: .
cdr3_nt: TGTGCCAGCAGTGACGGGGGCGGGGGCCTACATACGCAGTATTTT; cdr3_aa: CASSDGGGGLHTQYF; v_call: TRBV6-4; d_call: .; j_call: TRBJ2-3; clone_size: few
cdr3_nt: TGTGCCAGCTCAACTATGAGCTCTGGGGCCAACGTCCTGACTTTC; cdr3_aa: CASSTMSSGANVLTF; v_call: TRBV18; d_call: .; j_call: TRBJ2-6; clone_size: once
cdr3_nt: TGTGCCAGCAGCTTAGATTTTAGCGGGGGGGCTGGGGAGACCCAGTACTTC; cdr3_aa: CASSLDFSGGAGETQYF; v_call: TRBV11-2; d_call: TRBD2; j_call: TRBJ2-5; clone_size: .
cdr3_nt: TGCAGTGCTGCCCTAGCGGTTGAGCAGTTCTTC; cdr3_aa: CSAALAVEQFF; v_call: TRBV20-1; d_call: TRBD2; j_call: TRBJ2-1; clone_size: .
cdr3_nt: TGTGCCAGCAGGGTCACAGGGAGCTCCTACGAGCAGTACTTC; cdr3_aa: CASRVTGSSYEQYF; v_call: TRBV2; d_call: .; j_call: TRBJ2-7; clone_size: .
cdr3_nt: TGTGCCAGCAGCAGACAGGGGGCGAACACCGGGGAGCTGTTTTTT; cdr3_aa: CASSRQGANTGELFF; v_call: TRBV6-5; d_call: TRBD1; j_call: TRBJ2-2; clone_size: .
cdr3_nt: TGTGCCAGCAGCGGGGGACTAGCACGCGGAAAGCAGTACTTC; cdr3_aa: CASSGGLARGKQYF; v_call: TRBV9; d_call: TRBD2; j_call: TRBJ2-7; clone_size: .
cdr3_nt: TGCGCCAGCAGCCAAGATCAGCGAGTAGCGAACAATCAGCCCCAGCATTTT; cdr3_aa: CASSQDQRVANNQPQHF; v_call: TRBV4-1; d_call: .; j_call: TRBJ1-5; clone_size: .
cdr3_nt: TGTGCCAGCAGCAAAATCGACAGGCAAGAGACCCAGTACTTC; cdr3_aa: CASSKIDRQETQYF; v_call: TRBV9; d_call: .; j_call: TRBJ2-5; clone_size: .
cdr3_nt: TGTGCCAGCTCACGGGCCCGGACATCGAACACCGGGGAGCTGTTTTTT; cdr3_aa: CASSRARTSNTGELFF; v_call: TRBV18; d_call: .; j_call: TRBJ2-2; clone_size: .
cdr3_nt: TGTGCCAGCAGCTTCCACCGGGACAGGGGTAGATCTGGGGCCAACGTCCTGACTTTC; cdr3_aa: CASSFHRDRGRSGANVLTF; v_call: TRBV7-3; d_call: TRBD1; j_call: TRBJ2-6; clone_size: once
cdr3_nt: TGTGCCTCTTCCGGGAACCTAGGGAATGAGCAGTTCTTC; cdr3_aa: CASSGNLGNEQFF; v_call: TRBV10-3; d_call: .; j_call: TRBJ2-1; clone_size: once
cdr3_nt: TGTGCCAGCAGCCGGCGGGACAATCAGCCCCAGCATTTT; cdr3_aa: CASSRRDNQPQHF; v_call: TRBV6-2/TRBV6-3; d_call: .; j_call: TRBJ1-5; clone_size: .